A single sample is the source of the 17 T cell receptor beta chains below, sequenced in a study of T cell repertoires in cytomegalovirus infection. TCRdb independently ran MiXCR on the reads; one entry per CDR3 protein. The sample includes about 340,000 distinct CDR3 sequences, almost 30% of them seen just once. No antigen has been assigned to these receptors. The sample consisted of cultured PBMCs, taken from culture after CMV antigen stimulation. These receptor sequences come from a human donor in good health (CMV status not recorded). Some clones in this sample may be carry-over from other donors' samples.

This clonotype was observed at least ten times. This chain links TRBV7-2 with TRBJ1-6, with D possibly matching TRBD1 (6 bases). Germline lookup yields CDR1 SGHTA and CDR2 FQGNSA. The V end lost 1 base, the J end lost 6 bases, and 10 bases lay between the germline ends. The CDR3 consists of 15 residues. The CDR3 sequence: CASSLGTGINSPLHF. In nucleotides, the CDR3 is TGTGCCAGCAGCTTAGGAACAGGGATTAATTCACCCCTCCACTTT. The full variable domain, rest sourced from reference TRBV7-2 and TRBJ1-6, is GAGVSQSPSNKVTEKGKDVELRCDPISGHTALYWYRQSLGQGLEFLIYFQGNSAPDKSGLPSDRFSAERTGGSVSTLTIQRTQQEDSAVYLCASSLGTGINSPLHFGNGTRLTVT.

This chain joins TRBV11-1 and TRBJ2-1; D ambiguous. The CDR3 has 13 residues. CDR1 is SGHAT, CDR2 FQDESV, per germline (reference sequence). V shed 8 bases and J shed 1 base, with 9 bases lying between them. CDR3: CASSSTSYNEQFF. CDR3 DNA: TGTGCCAGCTCTTCTACTTCCTACAATGAGCAGTTCTTC.

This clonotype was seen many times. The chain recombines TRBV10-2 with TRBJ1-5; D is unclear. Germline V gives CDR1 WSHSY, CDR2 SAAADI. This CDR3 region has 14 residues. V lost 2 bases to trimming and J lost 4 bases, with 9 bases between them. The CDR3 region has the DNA TGCGCCAGCAGTGAGCTGGGGATTAATCAGCCCCAGCATTTT. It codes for CASSELGINQPQHF.

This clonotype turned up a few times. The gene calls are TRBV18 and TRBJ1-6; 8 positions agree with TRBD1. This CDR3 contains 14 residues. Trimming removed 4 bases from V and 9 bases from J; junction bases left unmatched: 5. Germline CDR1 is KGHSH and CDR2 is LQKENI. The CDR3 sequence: CASSLQGAGSPLHF. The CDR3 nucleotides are TGTGCCAGCTCACTCCAGGGGGCTGGTTCACCCCTCCACTTT.

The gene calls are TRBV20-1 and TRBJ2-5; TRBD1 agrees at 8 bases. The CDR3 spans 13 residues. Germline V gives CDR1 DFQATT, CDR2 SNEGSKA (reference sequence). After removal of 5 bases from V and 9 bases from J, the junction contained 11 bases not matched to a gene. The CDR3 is CSAPPPGQEAQYF. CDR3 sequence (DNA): TGCAGTGCTCCACCTCCGGGACAGGAGGCCCAGTACTTC.

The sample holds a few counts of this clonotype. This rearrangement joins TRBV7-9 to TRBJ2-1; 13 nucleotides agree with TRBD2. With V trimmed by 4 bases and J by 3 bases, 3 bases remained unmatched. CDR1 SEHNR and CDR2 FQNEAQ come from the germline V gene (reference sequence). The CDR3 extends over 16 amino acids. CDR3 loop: CASSWGLAGYYNEQFF. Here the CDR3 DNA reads TGTGCCAGCAGCTGGGGACTAGCGGGATACTACAATGAGCAGTTCTTC.

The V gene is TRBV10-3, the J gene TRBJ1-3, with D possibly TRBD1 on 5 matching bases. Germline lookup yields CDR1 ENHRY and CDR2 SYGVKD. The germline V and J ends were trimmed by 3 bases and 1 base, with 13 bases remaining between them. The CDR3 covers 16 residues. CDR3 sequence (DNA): TGTGCCATCAGTGAAGGGGAGGGGAGTTCTGGAAACACCATATATTTT. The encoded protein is CAISEGEGSSGNTIYF.

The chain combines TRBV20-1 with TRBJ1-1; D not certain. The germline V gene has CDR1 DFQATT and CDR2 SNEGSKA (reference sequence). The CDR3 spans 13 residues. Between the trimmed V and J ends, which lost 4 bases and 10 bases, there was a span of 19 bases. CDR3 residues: CSAIEEIPVPAFF. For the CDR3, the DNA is TGCAGTGCTATTGAAGAAATCCCGGTCCCAGCTTTCTTT.

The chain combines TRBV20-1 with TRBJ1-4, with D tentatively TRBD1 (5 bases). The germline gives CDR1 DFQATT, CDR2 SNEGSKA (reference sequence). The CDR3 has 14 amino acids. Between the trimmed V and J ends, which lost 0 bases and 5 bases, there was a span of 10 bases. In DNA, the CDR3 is TGCAGTGCTAGAGAACCGGGGCAGAATGAAAAACTGTTTTTT. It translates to CSAREPGQNEKLFF.

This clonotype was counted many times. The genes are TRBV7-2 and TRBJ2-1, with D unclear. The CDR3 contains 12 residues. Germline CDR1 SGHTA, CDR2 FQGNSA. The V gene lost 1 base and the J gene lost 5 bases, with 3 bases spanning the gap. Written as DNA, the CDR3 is TGTGCCAGCAGCTTAGATCACAATGAGCAGTTCTTC. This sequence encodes CASSLDHNEQFF.

The CDR3 region is CASNPAGTSGRNEQFF. CDR3 sequence (DNA): TGTGCCAGTAATCCCGCCGGGACTAGCGGGAGAAATGAGCAGTTCTTC. The V gene is TRBV19, the J gene TRBJ2-1, with 14 bases that match TRBD2. Germline V gives CDR1 LNHDA, CDR2 SQIVND (reference sequence). This CDR3 contains 16 residues. J gave up 7 bases and V 7 bases, and 9 bases lay outside the gene matches.

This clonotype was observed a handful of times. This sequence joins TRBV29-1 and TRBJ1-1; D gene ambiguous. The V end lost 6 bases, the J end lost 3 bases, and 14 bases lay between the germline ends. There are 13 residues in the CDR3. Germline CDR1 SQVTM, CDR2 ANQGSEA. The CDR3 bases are TGCAGCGTCGAGAGCCCCCTTTACACTGAAGCTTTCTTT. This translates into CSVESPLYTEAFF.

CDR3 coding DNA: TGTGCCAGCAGGGGGGGAGGGCCCTACGAGCAGTACTTC. Translated, it gives CASRGGGPYEQYF. The chain uses TRBV6-5 and TRBJ2-7, with 7 bases fitting TRBD2. Germline V gene sequence: CDR1 MNHEY, CDR2 SVGAGI. V lost 6 bases, J lost 2 bases, and 4 bases stayed unmatched. The CDR3 spans 13 residues.

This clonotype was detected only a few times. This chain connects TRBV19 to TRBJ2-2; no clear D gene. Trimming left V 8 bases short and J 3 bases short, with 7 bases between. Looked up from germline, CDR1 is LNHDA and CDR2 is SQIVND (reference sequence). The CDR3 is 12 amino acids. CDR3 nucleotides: TGTGCCAGTGGAGTGGACACCGGGGAGCTGTTTTTT. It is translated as CASGVDTGELFF.

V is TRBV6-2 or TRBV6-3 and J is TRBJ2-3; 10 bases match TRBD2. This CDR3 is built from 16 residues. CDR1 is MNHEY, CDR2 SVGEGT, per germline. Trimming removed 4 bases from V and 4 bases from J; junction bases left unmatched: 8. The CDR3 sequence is CASSWNEREGPDTQYF. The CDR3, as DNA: TGTGCCAGCAGTTGGAACGAGCGGGAGGGCCCAGATACGCAGTATTTT.

Written as DNA, the CDR3 is TGTGCCAGCAGCTTTGCAGGGCAGTTGACCCAGTACTTC. This translates into CASSFAGQLTQYF. This chain links TRBV7-9 with TRBJ2-5; D perhaps matches TRBD1 (5 bases). Germline V gene data show CDR1 as SEHNR and CDR2 as FQNEAQ (reference sequence). The V end lost 3 bases, the J end lost 7 bases, and 12 bases lay between the germline ends. The CDR3 sequence is 13 residues long.

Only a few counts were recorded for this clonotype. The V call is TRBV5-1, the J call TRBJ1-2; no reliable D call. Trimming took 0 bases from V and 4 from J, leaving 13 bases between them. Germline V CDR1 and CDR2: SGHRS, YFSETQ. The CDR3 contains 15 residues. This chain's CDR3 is CASSLDGSLIYGYTF. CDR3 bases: TGCGCCAGCAGCTTGGACGGCAGCTTAATCTATGGCTACACCTTC.